This T cell receptor beta chain was sequenced during a study of cytotoxic CD8 clonotypes in ibrutinib-treated CLL. Study-level findings and limits: Public clonotypes, rarely seen, contracted or held steady on treatment. The times at which samples were taken varied between sustained-remission and progressing patients.

Clones were sequenced by immunoSEQ multiplex PCR, and TCRdb holds only the in-frame ones, with some missing. This table has around 92,000 clones, about 74% appearing once. This clone was found once. Its antigen is not identified. This CDR3 is 13 amino acids long. Trimming removed 6 bases from V and 2 bases from J, with 8 bases in between. Library input was about 2 micrograms of DNA from cryopreserved PBMCs. The chain uses TRBV23-1 and TRBJ1-5, with D unclear. TRBV23-1 is annotated as an ORF whose role is uncertain. Here the sequenced sample was PBMCs, taken after 24 months of ibrutinib treatment. The receptor was isolated from a human donor with chronic lymphocytic leukemia. Here the CDR3 reads CASRSLGNQPQHF. In DNA, the CDR3 is TGCGCCAGCAGATCGTTGGGCAATCAGCCCCAGCATTTT.